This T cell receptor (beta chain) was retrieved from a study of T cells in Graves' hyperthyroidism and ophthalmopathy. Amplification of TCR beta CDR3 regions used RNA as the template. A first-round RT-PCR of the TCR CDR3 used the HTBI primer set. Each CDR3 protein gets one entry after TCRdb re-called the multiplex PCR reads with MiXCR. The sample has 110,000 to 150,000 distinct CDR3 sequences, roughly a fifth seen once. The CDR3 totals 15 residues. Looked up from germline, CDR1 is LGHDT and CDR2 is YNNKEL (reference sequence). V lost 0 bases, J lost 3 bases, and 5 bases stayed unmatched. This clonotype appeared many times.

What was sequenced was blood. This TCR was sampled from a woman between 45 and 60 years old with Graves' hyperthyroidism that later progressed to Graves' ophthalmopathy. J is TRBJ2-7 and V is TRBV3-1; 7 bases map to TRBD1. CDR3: CASSQDQGGYYEQYF. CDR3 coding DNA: TGTGCCAGCAGCCAAGATCAAGGGGGCTACTACGAGCAGTACTTC.